This T cell receptor beta chain was sequenced during a study of OX40 agonist ivuxolimab in advanced cancers. About the research overall: Every 2 weeks, patients received ivuxolimab intravenously, dosed at 0.01 to 10 mg/kg. A mean age of around 63 years, range roughly 23 to 79, was recorded, and roughly 83% were male. Past anti-PD-1, anti-PD-L1 or anti-CTLA-4 therapy was accepted, and 40% to 45% had received some.

Measured with immunoSEQ multiplex PCR; TCRdb has only the in-frame clones, and not every one. The table lists about 78,000 clones, more than 75% of them singletons. In the case of this clone: What it recognizes is unknown.

The study's findings and limits: Expanded peripheral T-cell antigen specificity went undetermined.

Germline assignment: CDR1 SGHNT and CDR2 YENEEA. Trimming pared 5 bases from V and 2 bases from J, leaving 19 bases between. The CDR3 consists of 17 residues. The chain combines TRBV11-3 with TRBJ2-1; D may correspond to TRBD1 or TRBD2 (5 bases each). The sequence came from an adult with an advanced solid tumor such as melanoma, head and neck, liver or kidney cancer. The sample consisted of CD4+ or CD8+ T cells sorted from blood, taken in a trial of the OX40 agonist ivuxolimab. For the CDR3, the DNA is TGTGCCAGCAGCCAAAACGGGGCGGCGGCAGCCTACAATGAGCAGTTCTTC. Translating it yields CASSQNGAAAAYNEQFF.